This TCR beta chain was sequenced for a study of T cells in localized non-small cell lung cancer. Study results and limitations: Longer overall survival accompanied higher blood T cell density. Uninvolved adjacent lung showed higher T cell clonality than tumor. As only one tumor region underwent sequencing, heterogeneity remains possible.

The table lists this clone with a few counts. Its specificity is unknown. The trim removed 3 bases at V and 3 bases at J, leaving 7 bases unmatched. The CDR3 runs to 15 residues. CDR1 and CDR2 from the germline V gene are KGHSH and LQKENI. Clones were sequenced by immunoSEQ multiplex PCR, and TCRdb holds only the in-frame ones, with some missing. The table shows more than 2,500 clones, with almost 25% occurring only once. The receptor comes from a man between 40 and 70 years old with stage I squamous cell lung carcinoma. The sample was lung tumor tissue, taken before any cancer treatment. The J gene is TRBJ1-1, the V gene TRBV18; 7 bases agree with TRBD1. The CDR3 sequence is CASSPGYRGDTEAFF. CDR3 coding DNA: TGTGCCAGCTCACCGGGTTACAGGGGCGACACTGAAGCTTTCTTT.